This T cell receptor beta chain is from a study of T cells in Graves' hyperthyroidism and ophthalmopathy. Turning to the study itself: Peripheral blood was taken when the disease was first diagnosed, before any treatment began.

Based on clinical symptoms, serum thyroxine and TRAb, thyroid ultrasound and orbital computed tomography, diagnoses were reached. The PBMCs were sourced from fresh peripheral blood (approximately 10 ml). There were TCR beta CDR3 regions amplified from RNA transcripts. With the HTBI primer set, the TCR CDR3 went through a first round of RT-PCR. TCRdb recomputed calls from the multiplex PCR reads with MiXCR, one row per CDR3 protein. The table shows 400,000 to 600,000 distinct CDR3 sequences, with around 21% occurring only once. The sample holds many counts of this clonotype. This receptor was obtained from a man aged 18 to 30 with Graves' hyperthyroidism. The sequencing sample was made of blood.

Here the CDR3 reads CASSRDNNQPQHF. CDR3 sequence (DNA): TGTGCCAGTAGCCGGGACAACAATCAGCCCCAGCATTTT. The rearrangement joins TRBV19 to TRBJ1-5, with D possibly TRBD1 on 6 matching bases. The germline gives CDR1 LNHDA, CDR2 SQIVND (reference sequence). The germline V and J ends were trimmed by 6 bases and 3 bases, with 9 bases remaining between them. This CDR3 region has 13 residues.